This T cell receptor beta chain was identified during a study of patients and donors after allogeneic stem cell transplantation. Germline loops: CDR1 MDHEN, CDR2 SYDVKM. Trimming took 6 bases from V and 8 from J; bases not matched to a gene: 7. CDR3 size: 13 residues. TCRdb used MiXCR to reprocess the RT-PCR reads, holding one entry per CDR3 protein. Counted here are about 160,000 distinct CDR3 sequences, about two fifths occurring once; the ten biggest clones make up around half. Sample: blood, either unsorted or a sorted T cell fraction (not recorded which). The receptor was isolated from a human donor who was either an allogeneic HSCT recipient or a stem cell or donor lymphocyte infusion donor (not recorded which). It is not recorded whose cells these are; they may come from a transplant donor. V and J are TRBV28 and TRBJ1-3, with TRBD1 matching 7 bases. The CDR3 sequence is CASSITGVDTIYF. The CDR3 nucleotides are TGTGCCAGCAGCATTACAGGGGTGGACACCATATATTTT.